This record concerns one TCR beta chain sequence. The source of the sample is a study of control samples from healthy donors and cancer patients. Assay used: immunoSEQ multiplex PCR; TCRdb lists only in-frame clones, some missing. Here the sample spans about 140,000 clones, around nine tenths being singletons. CDR1 MNHEY and CDR2 SVGAGI come from the germline V gene. The CDR3 is 13 residues long. Trimming took off 7 bases at V and 9 bases at J, with 16 bases between the two ends. The chain joins TRBV6-5 to TRBJ2-1; a weak D match, TRBD2 (6 bases). What was sequenced was blood. This receptor was identified in a woman in her twenties or thirties in good health. The CDR3 coding sequence is TGTGCCAGCATAACCCCCATCGGGGGTGAGCAGTTCTTC. The encoded protein is CASITPIGGEQFF.